Following are 26 T cell receptor beta chains from one sample sequenced in a study of blood T cell repertoires in COVID-19. TCRdb keeps only in-frame clones here, not all; method: immunoSEQ multiplex PCR. In the table there are around 210,000 clones, 70% to 90% of which are singletons. Sequencing was done on a sample of peripheral blood. The receptors stem from a man between 50 and 59 years old with COVID-19, enrolled during active disease.

The J gene is TRBJ2-5, the V gene TRBV7-8; 10 nucleotides agree with TRBD2. The CDR3 totals 16 residues. From germline, CDR1 is SGHVS and CDR2 FQNEAQ. The V and J ends lost 5 bases and 1 base, in that order; junction bases with no gene match: 7. The CDR3 region is CASSNGVAGGQETQYF. CDR3 bases: TGTGCCAGCAGCAACGGGGTAGCGGGGGGCCAAGAGACCCAGTACTTC.

This chain connects TRBV25-1 to TRBJ2-7; D unresolved. V lost 4 bases to trimming and J lost 4 bases, with 8 bases between them. CDR1 and CDR2 from the germline V gene are MGHDK and SYGVNS. The CDR3 is made up of 12 amino acids. The chain's CDR3 is CASSVTMYEQYF. In DNA form, the CDR3 reads TGTGCCAGCAGTGTTACTATGTACGAGCAGTACTTC.

The rearrangement uses TRBV9 and TRBJ2-7; perhaps TRBD2 as D (6 bases). Deletions cut 0 bases from V and 2 bases from J, with 9 bases between. The CDR3 length is 14 residues. The germline CDR1 and CDR2 sequences are SGDLS and YYNGEE. For the CDR3, the DNA is TGTGCCAGCAGCGTAGTGGAGGGGACCTACGAGCAGTACTTC. Translated: CASSVVEGTYEQYF. Complete variable domain (other parts from reference TRBV9 and TRBJ2-7): DSGVTQTPKHLITATGQRVTLRCSPRSGDLSVYWYQQSLDQGLQFLIQYYNGEERAKGNILERFSAQQFPDLHSELNLSSLELGDSALYFCASSVVEGTYEQYFGPGTRLTVT.

V usage is TRBV27 and J usage is TRBJ1-1; a possible D gene is TRBD1 (5 bases). The CDR3 is 18 amino acids. V shed 3 bases and J shed 0 bases, with 20 bases lying between them. CDR1 is MNHEY and CDR2 is SMNVEV in the germline V gene (reference sequence). CDR3 nucleotides: TGTGCCAGCAGTTTCAAGAGTGGGCAGGGTTCTTTGAACACTGAAGCTTTCTTT. This sequence encodes CASSFKSGQGSLNTEAFF.

Worth noting for this clone: This may be a read error, as it is one base from a much larger clone. The chain has TRBV3-1 (or the pseudogene TRBV3-2) and TRBJ2-5; a possible D gene is TRBD2 (6 bases). Germline-derived CDR1 and CDR2 are LGHDT and YNNKEL (reference sequence). This CDR3 spans 15 amino acids. The CDR3 DNA is TGTGCCAGCAGCCAAGATTCGGGGTCTCGGGGGACCCGGTACTTC. Its protein product is CASSQDSGSRGTRYF.

The chain combines TRBV3-1 (or the pseudogene TRBV3-2) with TRBJ2-1; TRBD2 aligns across 8 bases. Germline V gives CDR1 LGHDT, CDR2 YNNKEL (reference sequence). The CDR3 sequence is 15 residues long. The ends lost 0 bases at V and 8 bases at J; junction bases unmatched: 6. The CDR3 DNA follows: TGTGCCAGCAGCCAAGATGGGACTAGTCTCTATGAGCAGTTCTTC. This gives the protein CASSQDGTSLYEQFF.

The chain combines TRBV10-2 with TRBJ2-5; the match to TRBD2 covers 13 bases. Germline trimming cut 6 bases from V and 1 base from J; bases unmatched to any gene: 8. The CDR3 runs 17 residues. Germline assignment: CDR1 WSHSY and CDR2 SAAADI. The CDR3 spells CASRRTSGGGSQETQYF. In DNA, the CDR3 is TGCGCCAGCAGGCGGACTAGCGGGGGCGGCTCCCAAGAGACCCAGTACTTC.

A few counts support this clone. The chain recombines TRBV9 with TRBJ1-6; D gene unclear. V lost 4 bases and J 6 bases, leaving 14 bases between the germline ends. Germline loops: CDR1 SGDLS, CDR2 YYNGEE. This CDR3 contains 15 residues. CDR3 residues: CASSLAGFGNSPLHF. The CDR3 DNA sequence: TGTGCCAGCAGCCTCGCGGGTTTCGGTAATTCACCCCTCCACTTT.

The chain links TRBV5-1 to TRBJ2-3; possibly TRBD2 for D (5 bases). Trimming pared 0 bases from V and 14 bases from J, leaving 19 bases between. This CDR3 has 14 residues. Germline lookup yields CDR1 SGHRS and CDR2 YFSETQ. CDR3 region: CASSLEVLAPVRYF. As DNA, the CDR3 is TGCGCCAGCAGCTTGGAGGTGCTAGCCCCAGTACGGTATTTT.

The chain employs TRBV6-2 or TRBV6-3 and TRBJ2-4; D is possibly TRBD2 (5 bases). CDR3 size: 16 residues. Germline V gene lookup returns CDR1 MNHEY and CDR2 SVGEGT. The V end was cut by 3 bases, the J end by 2 bases, with 14 bases between. CDR3 DNA sequence: TGTGCCAGCAGTTATCCCCACCGGGAAACCAAAAACATTCAGTACTTC. It codes for CASSYPHRETKNIQYF.

This clone was observed a few times. The chain uses TRBV5-1 and TRBJ1-1, with 8 bases identical to TRBD1. The CDR3 spans 16 residues. Trimming at V came to 4 bases and at J to 0 bases, leaving 8 bases not matched to a gene. Germline V gene data show CDR1 as SGHRS and CDR2 as YFSETQ. This CDR3 reads CASSLSGTGLNTEAFF. The DNA for the CDR3 is TGCGCCAGCAGCCTGTCTGGGACAGGACTGAACACTGAAGCTTTCTTT.

V is TRBV28 and J is TRBJ1-1, with D tentatively TRBD1 (6 bases). V was clipped by 5 bases and J by 7 bases, with 8 bases between them. Looked up from germline, CDR1 is MDHEN and CDR2 is SYDVKM. This CDR3 is 11 amino acids long. The CDR3 DNA is TGTGCCAGCAGTGGGACATTTGAAGCTTTCTTT. Protein sequence: CASSGTFEAFF.

This sequence joins TRBV30 and TRBJ1-1; no firm D call. The CDR3 runs to 14 residues. Between the trimmed V and J ends, which lost 0 bases and 5 bases, there was a span of 13 bases. Germline V CDR1 and CDR2: GTSNPN, SVGIG (reference sequence). The CDR3 nucleotides are TGTGCCTGGAGTGTCGCGACACCCATAACTGAAGCTTTCTTT. It is translated as CAWSVATPITEAFF.

This clone is a singleton in its sample. The chain recombines TRBV5-1 with TRBJ2-2, with 11 bases lining up with TRBD2. J lost 5 bases, V lost 0 bases, and 0 bases had no gene match. Germline V gene data show CDR1 as SGHRS and CDR2 as YFSETQ. The length of the CDR3 is 15 residues. The CDR3 bases are TGCGCCAGCAGCTTGGCTAGCGGGGGGACCGGGGAGCTGTTTTTT. Translation gives CASSLASGGTGELFF.

The V and J genes are TRBV27 and TRBJ1-5; no firm D call. This CDR3 spans 16 amino acids. Germline lookup yields CDR1 MNHEY and CDR2 SMNVEV (reference sequence). Trimming left V 3 bases short and J 3 bases short, with 15 bases between. CDR3 nucleotide sequence: TGTGCCAGCAGTTTCCGAGGAGGGTATCCCAATCAGCCCCAGCATTTT. It translates to CASSFRGGYPNQPQHF.

The genes are TRBV30 and TRBJ2-5; 10 bases line up with TRBD2. Germline V lookup: CDR1 GTSNPN, CDR2 SVGIG (reference sequence). The CDR3 runs 14 residues. Unmatched junction bases numbered 13, after V lost 4 bases and J lost 11 bases. CDR3 region: CAWTLSLAGGSQYF. CDR3 in DNA: TGTGCCTGGACTCTCTCCTTAGCGGGGGGATCGCAGTACTTC.

V gene TRBV7-2 combines with J gene TRBJ1-2, with 9 nucleotides matching TRBD1. Germline assignment: CDR1 SGHTA and CDR2 FQGNSA. V dropped 4 bases and J dropped 3; count of bases not matched to a gene: 6. This CDR3 has 15 residues. The CDR3 region is CASSSIDRGYYGYTF. The CDR3 DNA is TGTGCCAGCAGCTCTATCGACAGGGGGTACTATGGCTACACCTTC.

The genes are TRBV6-5 and TRBJ1-5, with TRBD1 identical over 7 bases. The CDR3 runs to 13 residues. After removal of 5 bases from V and 6 bases from J, the junction contained 4 bases not matched to a gene. CDR1 is MNHEY, CDR2 SVGAGI, per germline. The CDR3 loop is CASSRQGFQPQHF. CDR3 nucleotide sequence: TGTGCCAGCAGTAGACAGGGATTTCAGCCCCAGCATTTT.

The rearrangement links TRBV28 to TRBJ2-1; D remains ambiguous. Germline CDR1 MDHEN, CDR2 SYDVKM. The CDR3 is made up of 11 amino acids. V lost 5 bases to trimming and J lost 5 bases, with 4 bases between them. The CDR3 reads CASSPDNEQFF. As DNA, the CDR3 is TGTGCCAGCAGTCCTGACAATGAGCAGTTCTTC.

This rearrangement joins TRBV11-1 to TRBJ2-7; D gene ambiguous. CDR3 length equals 13 residues. Germline CDR1 and CDR2: SGHAT and FQDESV (reference sequence). V lost 0 bases to trimming and J lost 6 bases, with 9 bases between them. Written as DNA, the CDR3 is TGTGCCAGCAGCTTAGCCGAGGCCGTCGAGCAGTACTTC. Its translation: CASSLAEAVEQYF.

V and J are TRBV18 and TRBJ2-1; 13 bases map to TRBD2. The germline CDR1 and CDR2 sequences are KGHSH and LQKENI. This CDR3 region has 15 residues. The V segment lost 6 bases and the J segment 5 bases; nucleotides outside the gene matches: 4. The CDR3 loop is CASSYGLAGDNEQFF. As DNA, the CDR3 is TGTGCCAGCTCTTATGGACTAGCGGGGGACAATGAGCAGTTCTTC.

J is TRBJ1-5 and V is TRBV7-3; 9 bases are a match to TRBD1. CDR3 length: 19 amino acids. Germline V lookup: CDR1 SGHTA, CDR2 FQGTGA. The ends lost 4 bases at V and 0 bases at J; junction bases unmatched: 13. CDR3 in amino acids: CASSSGNRGRGYSNQPQHF. The CDR3 bases are TGTGCCAGCAGCTCCGGAAACAGGGGGCGTGGGTATAGCAATCAGCCCCAGCATTTT.

V usage is TRBV19 and J usage is TRBJ1-6; weak D call: TRBD1 (5 bases). The CDR3 totals 15 residues. Germline V gene sequence: CDR1 LNHDA, CDR2 SQIVND (reference sequence). V lost 5 bases to trimming and J lost 5 bases, with 13 bases between them. DNA of the CDR3: TGTGCCAGTAGTCCCGGGACTGTTGATAATTCACCCCTCCACTTT. Translated: CASSPGTVDNSPLHF.

The gene calls are TRBV10-3 and TRBJ2-1; TRBD2 agrees at 7 bases. V lost 0 bases and J lost 2; bases outside the gene matches: 1. The germline V gene encodes CDR1 ENHRY and CDR2 SYGVKD. The CDR3 totals 15 residues. The CDR3 sequence is CAISESLATYNEQFF. The CDR3 DNA reads TGTGCCATCAGTGAGTCACTAGCGACCTACAATGAGCAGTTCTTC.

The chain combines TRBV7-9 with TRBJ2-7; D perhaps matches TRBD2 (5 bases). The germline V and J ends were trimmed by 1 base and 5 bases, with 12 bases remaining between them. The germline gives CDR1 SEHNR, CDR2 FQNEAQ (reference sequence). The CDR3 runs 14 residues. The CDR3 DNA reads TGTGCCAGCAGCTTAGAGCGCAAGCGGCACGAGCAGTACTTC. The encoded protein is CASSLERKRHEQYF.

The CDR3 protein is CASSPPTVAYNEQFF. In nucleotides, the CDR3 is TGTGCCAGCTCACCACCCACAGTGGCTTACAATGAGCAGTTCTTC. This rearrangement joins TRBV18 to TRBJ2-1; D remains ambiguous. Trimming left V 0 bases short and J 4 bases short, with 10 bases between. Germline V CDR1 and CDR2: KGHSH, LQKENI. This CDR3 comprises 15 residues.